This TCR beta chain was recovered during a study of cytotoxic CD8 clonotypes in ibrutinib-treated CLL. Turning to the study itself: Researchers reported about a dozen relapsed/refractory and fewer than 16 treatment-naive patients, around 17 of them IGHV unmutated.

V trimming: 5 bases; J trimming: 2 bases; junction bases outside the gene matches: 12. The V gene's germline CDR1 is SGHAT and CDR2 FQNNGV. This CDR3 comprises 17 residues. Only in-frame clones appear in the TCRdb table, and some are missing; sequencing was by immunoSEQ multiplex PCR. The sample shows about 140,000 clones, around 82% of them seen only once. This sequence originates from a human donor with chronic lymphocytic leukemia. This chain connects TRBV11-2 to TRBJ2-7; TRBD2 aligns across 10 bases. The sequences come from PBMCs, collected after 36 months of ibrutinib treatment. CDR3 region: CASSPLLGLAVTYEQYF. The CDR3 coding sequence is TGTGCCAGCAGCCCTCTTCTTGGACTAGCGGTGACCTACGAGCAGTACTTC. The whole variable domain, remainder taken from reference TRBV11-2 and TRBJ2-7, is EAGVAQSPRYKIIEKRQSVAFWCNPISGHATLYWYQQILGQGPKLLIQFQNNGVVDDSQLPKDRFSAERLKGVDSTLKIQPAKLEDSAVYLCASSPLLGLAVTYEQYFGPGTRLTVT.